Each of the 14 T cell receptor beta chains below was sequenced from the same sample in a study of T cell responses to AZD1222 COVID-19 vaccine. Assay: immunoSEQ multiplex PCR; the TCRdb copy retains only in-frame clones and omits some. The profile shows 140,000 to 150,000 clones, about 90% of them singletons. The starting material was peripheral blood, obtained on day 0 of AZD1222 vaccination. These receptors were obtained from an adult in good health.

V usage is TRBV5-1 and J usage is TRBJ1-4, with D possibly being TRBD1 (6 bases). CDR1 SGHRS and CDR2 YFSETQ come from the germline V gene. The CDR3 runs 16 residues. Trimming cost V 5 bases and J 8 bases, with 22 bases left between them. The CDR3 DNA is TGCGCCAGCAGACGAGTGACCACAGGGTTGGAGGAAAAACTGTTTTTT. Translation: CASRRVTTGLEEKLFF.

The rearrangement links TRBV7-2 to TRBJ1-1, with TRBD1 as a possible D gene (6 bases). The CDR3 totals 15 residues. The ends were cut back, 2 bases at V and 1 base at J, with 11 bases in the middle. Germline CDR1 and CDR2: SGHTA and FQGNSA. This chain's CDR3 is CASSLMGATNTEAFF. CDR3 in DNA: TGTGCCAGCAGCTTAATGGGGGCTACGAACACTGAAGCTTTCTTT.

The chain links TRBV5-4 to TRBJ1-6, with 7 bases identical to TRBD1. This CDR3 has 14 amino acids. Looked up from germline, CDR1 is SGHNT and CDR2 is YYREEE (reference sequence). J lost 7 bases, V lost 4 bases, and 5 bases had no gene match. The CDR3 sequence is CASSPDRANSPLHF. The CDR3 coding sequence is TGTGCCAGCAGCCCCGACAGGGCAAATTCACCCCTCCACTTT.

The chain recombines TRBV28 with TRBJ1-2, with 7 bases lining up with TRBD1. In germline, CDR1 is MDHEN, CDR2 SYDVKM. Losses at the gene ends were 4 bases for V and 6 bases for J; bases not matched to a gene: 14. The CDR3 contains 16 residues. The CDR3 DNA follows: TGTGCCAGCAGTTCCCGATCAGCGACAGGGTTGAATGGCTACACCTTC. Translated, it gives CASSSRSATGLNGYTF.

About this clone: Compared with germline, one end of the junction differs, possibly owing to a read error. This chain uses TRBV7-7 with TRBJ2-7; D is possibly TRBD1 (5 bases). Germline V gives CDR1 SSHAT, CDR2 FNYEAQ (reference sequence). The CDR3 runs to 14 residues. In DNA, the CDR3 is TGTGCTAGCAGCTTAGCAGGGCAAGGGCACGAGCAGTACTTC. As protein: CASSLAGQGHEQYF. Based on the CDR3 plus reference TRBV7-7 and TRBJ2-7, the full variable domain is GAGVSQSPRYKVTKRGQDVTLRCDPISSHATLYWYQQALGQGPEFLTYFNYEAQPDKSGLPSDRFSAERPEGSISTLTIQRTEQRDSAMYRCASSLAGQGHEQYFGPGTRLTVT.

The chain is built from TRBV6-2 or TRBV6-3 and TRBJ2-7; D possibly corresponds to TRBD2 (5 bases). There are 14 residues in the CDR3. V shed 2 bases and J shed 3 bases, with 11 bases lying between them. CDR1 is MNHEY and CDR2 is SVGEGT in the germline V gene. The CDR3 region has the DNA TGTGCCAGCAGTTACGGGAACCGGGGCTACGAGCAGTACTTC. Protein: CASSYGNRGYEQYF.

This clone was seen only once. This chain uses TRBV29-1 with TRBJ2-3; 8 bases match TRBD1. The J segment lost 4 bases and the V segment lost 7 bases, leaving 10 bases of the junction unmatched. Germline V CDR1 and CDR2: SQVTM, ANQGSEA. The CDR3 is 14 residues long. This CDR3 is CSAGDRWGPDTQYF. The CDR3 nucleotides read TGCAGCGCCGGGGACAGGTGGGGCCCAGATACGCAGTATTTT.

The rearrangement uses TRBV4-3 and TRBJ1-1; 7 nucleotides line up with TRBD1. Germline CDR1 reads LGHNA; CDR2 reads YSLEER. V gave up 1 base and J gave up 7 bases; unmatched junction bases: 9. This CDR3 spans 15 amino acids. The CDR3 bases are TGCGCCAGCAGCCAAGTAGAGGGGGCGACAATTGAAGCTTTCTTT. This encodes CASSQVEGATIEAFF.

The DNA of the CDR3 is TGTGCCAGCAGTTACTCGCCAGAACATCAGCCCCAGCATTTT. Protein product: CASSYSPEHQPQHF. The chain joins TRBV6-6 to TRBJ1-5; no firm D call. V lost 0 bases, J lost 5 bases, and 8 bases lay in between. Germline V gene data show CDR1 as MNHNY and CDR2 as SVGAGI (reference sequence). This CDR3 is built from 14 residues.

V gene TRBV4-2 combines with J gene TRBJ2-1, with TRBD2 matching 10 bases. The CDR3 loop spans 16 amino acids. CDR1 LGHNA and CDR2 YNFKEQ come from the germline V gene. Unmatched junction bases numbered 5, after V lost 6 bases and J lost 0 bases. The CDR3, as DNA: TGTGCCAGCAGTCGTACTAGCGGGGTCTCCTACAATGAGCAGTTCTTC. Its protein product is CASSRTSGVSYNEQFF.

The chain combines TRBV6-5 with TRBJ1-2, with a weak D call TRBD1 (5 bases). The V gene lost 5 bases and the J gene lost 8 bases, with 18 bases spanning the gap. Germline CDR1 MNHEY, CDR2 SVGAGI. The CDR3 loop spans 14 amino acids. In nucleotides, the CDR3 is TGTGCCAGCAGTCAACCCAGGGATCCGGAGGGCTACACCTTC. Amino acid sequence: CASSQPRDPEGYTF.

The chain carries TRBV6-2 or TRBV6-3 and TRBJ2-1; TRBD2 is a possible D gene (7 bases). Trimming stripped 1 base from V and 0 bases from J, with 22 bases between. CDR3 size: 20 residues. Germline lookup yields CDR1 MNHEY and CDR2 SVGEGT. Written as DNA, the CDR3 is TGTGCCAGCAGTTACTTTCAGACTAGGGGGGGTGGTAGCTCCTACAATGAGCAGTTCTTC. The encoded protein is CASSYFQTRGGGSSYNEQFF.

This clone is a singleton in its sample. The chain employs TRBV6-2 or TRBV6-3 and TRBJ2-7; D uncertain. The germline CDR1 and CDR2 sequences are MNHEY and SVGEGT. V gave up 6 bases and J gave up 6 bases, with 12 bases separating them. The CDR3 spans 12 residues. The CDR3 sequence: CASSPTEPEQYF. CDR3 coding DNA: TGTGCCAGCAGCCCTACAGAGCCCGAGCAGTACTTC.

This chain joins TRBV6-6 and TRBJ2-5; the match to TRBD1 covers 9 bases. Germline V gene sequence: CDR1 MNHNY, CDR2 SVGAGI (reference sequence). The CDR3 covers 16 residues. V lost 8 bases and J lost 4; bases outside the gene matches: 14. CDR3 in DNA: TGTGCCAGCTTGAAGGGTGGACAGGGGTTTGGAGAGACCCAGTACTTC. Protein product: CASLKGGQGFGETQYF.